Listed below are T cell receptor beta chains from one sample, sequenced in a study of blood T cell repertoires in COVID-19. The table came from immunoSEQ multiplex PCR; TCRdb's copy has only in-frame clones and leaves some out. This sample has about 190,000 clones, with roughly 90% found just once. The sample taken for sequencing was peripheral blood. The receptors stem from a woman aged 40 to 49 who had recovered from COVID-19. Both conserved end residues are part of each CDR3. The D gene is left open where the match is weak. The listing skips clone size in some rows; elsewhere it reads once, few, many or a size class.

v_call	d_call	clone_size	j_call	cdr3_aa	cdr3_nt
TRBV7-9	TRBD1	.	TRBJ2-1	CASSIWDRELVQFF	TGTGCCAGCAGCATATGGGACAGGGAATTGGTGCAGTTCTTC
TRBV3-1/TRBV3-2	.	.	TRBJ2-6	CASKWAGSSGANVLTF	TGTGCCAGCAAGTGGGCGGGCAGCTCTGGGGCCAACGTCCTGACTTTC
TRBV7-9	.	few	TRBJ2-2	CASSLGQRSGELFF	TGTGCCAGCAGCTTGGGACAAAGGTCTGGGGAGCTGTTTTTT
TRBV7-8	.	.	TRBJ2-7	CASSRDGTYEQYF	TGTGCCAGCAGCCGGGACGGGACCTACGAGCAGTACTTC
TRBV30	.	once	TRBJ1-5	CAWSVGLEGHHSNQPQHF	TGTGCCTGGAGTGTAGGGTTAGAGGGACACCATAGCAATCAGCCCCAGCATTTT
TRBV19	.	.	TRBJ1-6	CASRQARDNSPLHF	TGTGCCAGCCGCCAGGCCAGGGATAATTCACCCCTCCACTTT
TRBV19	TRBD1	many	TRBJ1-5	CASSTGQGGHQPQHF	TGTGCCAGTAGTACCGGACAGGGCGGGCATCAGCCCCAGCATTTT
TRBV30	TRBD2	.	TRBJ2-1	CAGTPGLAGGSYNEQFF	TGTGCCGGAACTCCGGGACTAGCGGGAGGGTCCTACAATGAGCAGTTCTTC
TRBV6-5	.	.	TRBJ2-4	CASSYAAGGENIQYF	TGTGCCAGCAGTTACGCGGCTGGGGGCGAAAACATTCAGTACTTC
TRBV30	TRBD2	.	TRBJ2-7	CAWGLGLAGYEQYF	TGTGCCTGGGGCCTCGGCTTAGCGGGCTACGAGCAGTACTTC
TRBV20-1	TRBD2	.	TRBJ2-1	CSASAGRLAGRGNEQFF	TGCAGTGCTAGTGCCGGTAGGCTAGCGGGTCGGGGGAATGAGCAGTTCTTC
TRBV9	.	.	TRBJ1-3	CASSVDLPGNTIYF	TGTGCCAGCAGCGTAGATCTTCCCGGAAACACCATATATTTT
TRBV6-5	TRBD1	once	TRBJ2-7	CASRTGTGVYEQYF	TGTGCCAGCAGGACCGGGACAGGGGTCTACGAGCAGTACTTC
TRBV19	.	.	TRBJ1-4	CASSPSGARGEKLFF	TGTGCCAGTAGTCCCTCTGGTGCTAGAGGGGAAAAACTGTTTTTT
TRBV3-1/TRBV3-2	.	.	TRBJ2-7	CASSPSISLTYEQYF	TGTGCCAGCAGTCCAAGCATATCACTGACCTACGAGCAGTACTTC
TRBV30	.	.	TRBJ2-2	CAWKKGAGPGELFF	TGTGCCTGGAAGAAGGGCGCGGGGCCCGGGGAGCTGTTTTTT
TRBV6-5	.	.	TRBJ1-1	CASMDRRAREAFF	TGTGCCAGCATGGACAGACGAGCTCGTGAAGCTTTCTTT
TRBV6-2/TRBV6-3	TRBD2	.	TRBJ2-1	CASSLDSGRLGAPSSQFF	TGTGCCAGCAGTTTAGATAGCGGGAGATTGGGGGCACCTTCATCCCAGTTCTTC
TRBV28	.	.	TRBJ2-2	CASSPQWNTGELFF	TGTGCCAGCAGTCCCCAATGGAACACCGGGGAGCTGTTTTTT
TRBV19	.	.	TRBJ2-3	CASSIAAASTDTQYF	TGTGCCAGTAGTATAGCGGCGGCTAGCACAGATACGCAGTATTTT
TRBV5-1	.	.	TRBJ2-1	CASSLGAGQGYNEQFF	TGCGCCAGCAGCTTGGGGGCAGGTCAGGGGTACAATGAGCAGTTCTTC
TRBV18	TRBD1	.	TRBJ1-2	CASSSRQGRLDGYTF	TGTGCCAGCTCATCCCGACAGGGGCGCTTAGATGGCTACACCTTC
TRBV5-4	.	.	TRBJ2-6	CASRRDTHSGANVLTF	TGTGCCAGCAGAAGGGACACCCACTCTGGGGCCAACGTCCTGACTTTC
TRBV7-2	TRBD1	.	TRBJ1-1	CASSLALGQKAFF	TGTGCCAGCAGCTTAGCCCTGGGACAGAAAGCTTTCTTT
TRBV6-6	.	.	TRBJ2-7	CASSPSSGYEQYF	TGTGCCAGCAGTCCCTCTTCGGGCTACGAGCAGTACTTC
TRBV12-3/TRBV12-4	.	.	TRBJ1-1	CASSQQGGTEAFF	TGTGCCAGCAGTCAACAGGGAGGGACTGAAGCTTTCTTT
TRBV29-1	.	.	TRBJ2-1	CSVAGSATTDKQFF	TGCAGCGTTGCGGGGTCGGCCACCACTGACAAGCAGTTCTTC